Given below is one T cell receptor beta chain in context. The antigen remains unidentified. Per the germline V gene, CDR1 is SGHRS and CDR2 is YFSETQ. This CDR3 comprises 16 residues. Trimming removed 3 bases from V and 2 bases from J; junction bases left unmatched: 10. This entry is derived from a study of graft-versus-host responses after intestinal transplantation. Study at large: Tacrolimus plus steroids were given to all recipients for two to three years, preceded by anti-thymocyte globulin induction.

Assay used: immunoSEQ multiplex PCR; TCRdb lists only in-frame clones, some missing. The sample records about 100,000 clones, roughly 87% being singletons. The study's findings and limits: Those patients showing graft-donor T cell macrochimerism displayed high graft-versus-host to host-versus-graft clonal ratios in allografts. GvH clones were found in recipient marrow; some appeared first in ileum or blood.

This clonotype was obtained from a human donor who received an intestinal transplant. This chain connects TRBV5-1 to TRBJ2-7, with 8 positions matching TRBD2. This specimen consisted of unstimulated CD4+ T cells sorted from spleen or lymph node cells, obtained before intestinal transplant. CDR3 in DNA: TGCGCCAGCAGCTCAAGGTCCGGGACTAGTCCCTACGAGCAGTACTTC. This sequence encodes CASSSRSGTSPYEQYF. The full variable domain, its missing parts supplied by reference TRBV5-1 and TRBJ2-7, is KAGVTQTPRYLIKTRGQQVTLSCSPISGHRSVSWYQQTPGQGLQFLFEYFSETQRNKGNFPGRFSGRQFSNSRSEMNVSTLELGDSALYLCASSSRSGTSPYEQYFGPGTRLTVT.